Following are 13 T cell receptor beta chains from one sample sequenced in a study of cytomegalovirus exposure and HLA in healthy donors. 60 Vbeta and 13 Jbeta primers were used in PCR. The method was immunoSEQ multiplex PCR; TCRdb's version includes in-frame clones alone and lacks a portion of them. This sample has approximately 87,000 clones, with 84% found just once. The sequenced material came from PBMCs. The source is a woman younger than 35 in good health and CMV-seropositive.

V and J are TRBV7-9 and TRBJ2-1; no clear D. This CDR3 contains 11 residues. Per the germline V gene, CDR1 is SEHNR and CDR2 is FQNEAQ (reference sequence). V lost 2 bases and J lost 10, with 6 bases in between. The CDR3 sequence: CASSLLLEQFF. In nucleotides, the CDR3 is TGTGCCAGCAGCTTACTACTCGAGCAGTTCTTC.

The table lists this clone with a few counts. The chain joins TRBV6-1 to TRBJ1-1, with D possibly matching TRBD1 (5 bases). Trimming shortened V by 6 bases and J by 1 base, and 12 bases separated the two germline ends. The CDR3 runs to 14 residues. CDR1 is MNHNS and CDR2 is SASEGT in the germline V gene. CDR3 in amino acids: CASSVQGGNTEAFF. CDR3 bases: TGTGCCAGCAGCGTCCAGGGCGGGAACACTGAAGCTTTCTTT.

The chain uses TRBV4-1 and TRBJ2-1; 7 bases agree with TRBD1. There are 14 residues in the CDR3. With 4 bases clipped from V and 6 bases from J, the junction kept 6 bases outside the gene matches. CDR1 is MGHRA, CDR2 YSYEKL, per germline. This chain's CDR3 is CASSPGTVRNEQFF. The CDR3 nucleotides read TGCGCCAGCAGCCCCGGGACAGTCCGCAATGAGCAGTTCTTC.

The rearrangement links TRBV6-6 to TRBJ2-7, with D perhaps TRBD2 (5 bases). V lost 4 bases to trimming and J lost 2 bases, with 12 bases between them. This CDR3 has 14 amino acids. CDR1 is MNHNY and CDR2 is SVGAGI in the germline V gene (reference sequence). DNA of the CDR3: TGTGCCAGCAGTTCGATCGGGGAAGCCTACGAGCAGTACTTC. Translated, it gives CASSSIGEAYEQYF.

J is TRBJ2-3 and V is TRBV28; 8 positions agree with TRBD2. Unmatched junction bases numbered 7, after V lost 5 bases and J lost 0 bases. Germline assignment: CDR1 MDHEN and CDR2 SYDVKM. The CDR3 extends over 16 amino acids. CDR3 sequence (DNA): TGTGCCAGCAGTGTCCTACTAGCGGCGAGCACAGATACGCAGTATTTT. Translated, it gives CASSVLLAASTDTQYF. Drawing the rest from reference TRBV28 and TRBJ2-3, the complete variable domain is DVKVTQSSRYLVKRTGEKVFLECVQDMDHENMFWYRQDPGLGLRLIYFSYDVKMKEKGDIPEGYSVSREKKERFSLILESASTNQTSMYLCASSVLLAASTDTQYFGPGTRLTVL.

The chain joins TRBV7-6 to TRBJ1-1; 10 bases map to TRBD1. The V gene's germline CDR1 is SGHVS and CDR2 FNYEAQ. The V and J ends lost 4 bases and 6 bases, in that order; junction bases with no gene match: 5. The CDR3 has 14 amino acids. CDR3 in amino acids: CASSYRTGGPEAFF. The CDR3 DNA follows: TGTGCCAGCAGCTACAGGACAGGGGGGCCTGAAGCTTTCTTT.

The chain joins TRBV5-1 to TRBJ2-6; D unresolved. Trimming pared 1 base from V and 1 base from J, leaving 6 bases between. Germline assignment: CDR1 SGHRS and CDR2 YFSETQ. This CDR3 is built from 15 residues. The CDR3 bases are TGCGCCAGCAGCTTGTCACATTCTGGGGCCAACGTCCTGACTTTC. Residues: CASSLSHSGANVLTF. Full variable domain (rest looked up from reference TRBV5-1 and TRBJ2-6): KAGVTQTPRYLIKTRGQQVTLSCSPISGHRSVSWYQQTPGQGLQFLFEYFSETQRNKGNFPGRFSGRQFSNSRSEMNVSTLELGDSALYLCASSLSHSGANVLTFGAGSRLTVL.

The chain uses TRBV9 and TRBJ2-1; 13 bases align to TRBD2. The CDR3 is 16 residues long. With V trimmed by 4 bases and J by 0 bases, 1 base remained unmatched. Germline CDR1 and CDR2: SGDLS and YYNGEE. CDR3 bases: TGTGCCAGCAGCTGGACTAGCGGGAGCTCCTACAATGAGCAGTTCTTC. Its translation: CASSWTSGSSYNEQFF.

For the CDR3, the DNA is TGCGCCAGCAGGGGGGGGACAGGGGCCTACGAGCAGTACTTC. Translated: CASRGGTGAYEQYF. The chain links TRBV5-1 to TRBJ2-7; 10 nucleotides align to TRBD1. Trimming cost V 5 bases and J 2 bases; bases outside gene matches: 4. Germline CDR1 is SGHRS and CDR2 is YFSETQ. The CDR3 is 14 residues long. The full variable domain, its missing parts supplied by reference TRBV5-1 and TRBJ2-7, is KAGVTQTPRYLIKTRGQQVTLSCSPISGHRSVSWYQQTPGQGLQFLFEYFSETQRNKGNFPGRFSGRQFSNSRSEMNVSTLELGDSALYLCASRGGTGAYEQYFGPGTRLTVT.

V is TRBV29-1 and J is TRBJ2-7; D is perhaps TRBD2 (6 bases). V was shortened by 6 bases and J by 5 bases, with 17 bases between the two germline ends. The germline V gene has CDR1 SQVTM and CDR2 ANQGSEA. The CDR3 spans 13 residues. CDR3 in DNA: TGCAGCGTCAATTCATTTCTAGCGAACGAGCAGTACTTC. Translated, it gives CSVNSFLANEQYF.

This chain joins TRBV7-6 and TRBJ2-5; 7 bases are shared with TRBD1. Germline V gives CDR1 SGHVS, CDR2 FNYEAQ. This CDR3 region has 15 residues. V lost 5 bases, J lost 4 bases, and 10 bases stayed unmatched. The CDR3 here is CASSPETGSGETQYF. The CDR3, as DNA: TGTGCCAGCAGCCCAGAGACAGGGTCGGGAGAGACCCAGTACTTC.

The rearrangement links TRBV19 to TRBJ1-4; 8 bases map to TRBD1. The CDR3 totals 15 residues. CDR1 LNHDA and CDR2 SQIVND come from the germline V gene (reference sequence). V trimming: 5 bases; J trimming: 4 bases; junction bases outside the gene matches: 6. The CDR3 DNA sequence: TGTGCCAGTAGTCTGACAGGGGCGAATAATGAAAAACTGTTTTTT. It yields the protein CASSLTGANNEKLFF.

The V and J genes are TRBV6-6 and TRBJ1-6; TRBD1 aligns across 7 bases. This CDR3 comprises 14 residues. The germline V gene has CDR1 MNHNY and CDR2 SVGAGI (reference sequence). The ends lost 5 bases at V and 11 bases at J; junction bases unmatched: 9. CDR3 region: CASSTQGNMTPLHF. CDR3 sequence (DNA): TGTGCCAGCAGTACACAGGGGAATATGACACCCCTCCACTTT.